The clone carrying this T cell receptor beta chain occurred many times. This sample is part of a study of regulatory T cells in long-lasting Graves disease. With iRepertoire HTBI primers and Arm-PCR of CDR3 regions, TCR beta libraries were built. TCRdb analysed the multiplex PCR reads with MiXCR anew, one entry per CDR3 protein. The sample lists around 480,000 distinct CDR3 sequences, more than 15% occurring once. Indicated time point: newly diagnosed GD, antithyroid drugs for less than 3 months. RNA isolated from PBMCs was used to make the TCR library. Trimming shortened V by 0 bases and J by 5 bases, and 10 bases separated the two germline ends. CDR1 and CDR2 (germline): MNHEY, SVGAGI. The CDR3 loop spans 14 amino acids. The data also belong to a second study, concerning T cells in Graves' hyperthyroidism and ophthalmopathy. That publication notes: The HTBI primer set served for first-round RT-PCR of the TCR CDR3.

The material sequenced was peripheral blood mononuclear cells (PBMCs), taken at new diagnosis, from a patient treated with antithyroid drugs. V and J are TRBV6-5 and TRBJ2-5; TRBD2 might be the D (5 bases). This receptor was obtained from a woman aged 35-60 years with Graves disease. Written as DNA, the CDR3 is TGTGCCAGCAGTTACTCGTACGGGATGGAGACCCAGTACTTC. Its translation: CASSYSYGMETQYF.